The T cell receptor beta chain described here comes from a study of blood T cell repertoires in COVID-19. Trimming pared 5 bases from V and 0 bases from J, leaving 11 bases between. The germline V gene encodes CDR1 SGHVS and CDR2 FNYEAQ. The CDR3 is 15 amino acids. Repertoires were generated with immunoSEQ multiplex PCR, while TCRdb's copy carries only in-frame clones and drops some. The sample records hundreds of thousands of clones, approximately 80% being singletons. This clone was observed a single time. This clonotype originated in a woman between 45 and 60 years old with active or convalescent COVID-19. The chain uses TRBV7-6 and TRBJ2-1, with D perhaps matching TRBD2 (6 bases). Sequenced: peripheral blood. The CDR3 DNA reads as TGTGCCAGCAGCCTTTCCGGGAGCTCCTACAATGAGCAGTTCTTC. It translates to CASSLSGSSYNEQFF.